This T cell receptor beta chain was sequenced in a study of cytomegalovirus exposure and HLA in healthy donors. Study-level points and caveats: A later analysis found first-cohort TCR clusters tended to co-occur in the approximately 120 validation repertoires. TCR sequences were mostly rare, though some public TCRs occurred in many donors.

Assay: immunoSEQ multiplex PCR; the TCRdb copy retains only in-frame clones and omits some. The data contain roughly 110,000 clones, less than 90% of them singletons. The germline V gene has CDR1 SGDLS and CDR2 YYNGEE. This CDR3 is 13 amino acids long. V lost 4 bases and J lost 4, with 11 bases in between. As to this clone: Its antigen is unidentified.

The V call is TRBV9, the J call TRBJ1-1; weak D call: TRBD1 (5 bases). The sequencing input was PBMCs. The clonotype was recovered from a woman under 30 in good health and CMV-seropositive. CDR3: CASSPGGGTEAFF. The CDR3 DNA sequence: TGTGCCAGCAGCCCGGGGGGTGGCACTGAAGCTTTCTTT.